Each of the 20 T cell receptor beta chains below was sequenced from the same sample in a study of blood T cell repertoires in COVID-19. Libraries were prepared by immunoSEQ multiplex PCR; TCRdb keeps only in-frame clonotypes and omits some of them. The data contain approximately 190,000 clones, around nine tenths of them singletons. Sequenced input: peripheral blood. Source of these receptors: a woman between 40 and 55 years old who had recovered from COVID-19.

This clone is a singleton in its sample. The chain is built from TRBV11-2 and TRBJ2-1; tentative D call: TRBD2 (6 bases). Trimming removed 4 bases at V and 7 bases at J, with 8 bases between. The CDR3 extends over 12 amino acids. Germline loops: CDR1 SGHAT, CDR2 FQNNGV. This CDR3 is CASSSGVNEQFF. The CDR3 region has the DNA TGTGCCAGCAGCTCGGGGGTGAATGAGCAGTTCTTC.

The genes are TRBV18 and TRBJ1-5; D unresolved. V was cut by 2 bases and J by 6 bases, with 8 bases left in between. Germline-derived CDR1 and CDR2 are KGHSH and LQKENI. The CDR3 covers 13 residues. The CDR3 here is CASSPLLSQPQHF. The CDR3 region has the DNA TGTGCCAGCTCACCATTGCTATCTCAGCCCCAGCATTTT.

The gene calls are TRBV5-1 and TRBJ1-2; D unresolved. The CDR3 covers 13 residues. Germline assignment: CDR1 SGHRS and CDR2 YFSETQ. Trimming removed 4 bases at V and 5 bases at J, with 12 bases between. This CDR3 reads CASSAGSSYGYTF. The CDR3 coding sequence is TGCGCCAGCAGCGCCGGGTCCTCTTATGGCTACACCTTC.

This clone was counted a single time. This chain uses TRBV30 with TRBJ2-4; 10 bases agree with TRBD2. The germline V gene has CDR1 GTSNPN and CDR2 SVGIG (reference sequence). CDR3 length: 13 amino acids. V lost 2 bases, J lost 7 bases, and 2 bases stayed unmatched. The CDR3 loop is CAWSKLAGNIQYF. DNA for the CDR3: TGTGCCTGGAGTAAACTAGCGGGGAACATTCAGTACTTC.

The chain joins TRBV28 to TRBJ2-5; TRBD1 is a possible D gene (5 bases). The CDR3 spans 14 residues. Between the trimmed V and J ends, which lost 3 bases and 1 base, there was a span of 9 bases. Germline V gene lookup returns CDR1 MDHEN and CDR2 SYDVKM. CDR3 amino acids: CASSLDNLQETQYF. The CDR3, as DNA: TGTGCCAGCAGTTTGGACAATCTCCAAGAGACCCAGTACTTC. The variable domain in full, completed from reference TRBV28 and TRBJ2-5, reads DVKVTQSSRYLVKRTGEKVFLECVQDMDHENMFWYRQDPGLGLRLIYFSYDVKMKEKGDIPEGYSVSREKKERFSLILESASTNQTSMYLCASSLDNLQETQYFGPGTRLLVL.

The chain carries TRBV5-1 and TRBJ2-5; a weak D match, TRBD1 (6 bases). Germline CDR1 is SGHRS and CDR2 is YFSETQ. V was cut by 5 bases and J by 5 bases, with 13 bases left in between. CDR3 length: 13 residues. In DNA form, the CDR3 reads TGCGCCAGCAGTATCGGACAGAGCGAGACCCAGTACTTC. Residues: CASSIGQSETQYF.

The chain uses TRBV27 and TRBJ2-7; 7 positions match TRBD1. V lost 2 bases and J lost 5; bases outside the gene matches: 3. Germline CDR1 and CDR2: MNHEY and SMNVEV (reference sequence). The CDR3 consists of 13 residues. CDR3 coding DNA: TGTGCCAGCAGTTTAATACAGGGGAACGAGCAGTACTTC. Translation gives CASSLIQGNEQYF.

In its sample, this clone was seen a few times. This chain joins TRBV30 and TRBJ1-5, with D perhaps matching TRBD1 (6 bases). V was pared by 0 bases and J by 7 bases, with 13 bases between. The CDR3 is made up of 14 amino acids. Germline V CDR1 and CDR2: GTSNPN, SVGIG (reference sequence). Written as DNA, the CDR3 is TGTGCCTGGAGTGTAGGGACAAAGGCGCAGCCCCAGCATTTT. This sequence encodes CAWSVGTKAQPQHF.

This chain connects TRBV27 to TRBJ2-1, with 9 bases identical to TRBD2. The length of the CDR3 is 15 residues. Germline V gene sequence: CDR1 MNHEY, CDR2 SMNVEV (reference sequence). With V trimmed by 5 bases and J by 3 bases, 5 bases remained unmatched. DNA of the CDR3: TGTGCCAGCAGTCAGATAGCGGGAGTCTACAATGAGCAGTTCTTC. Its translation: CASSQIAGVYNEQFF.

The chain is built from TRBV14 and TRBJ2-7; D is perhaps TRBD1 (6 bases). With 2 bases removed from V and 2 bases from J, the gap between germline ends came to 10 bases. The CDR3 extends over 14 amino acids. CDR1 SGHDN and CDR2 FVKESK come from the germline V gene. The CDR3 loop is CASSQTQGPYEQYF. The CDR3, as DNA: TGTGCCAGCAGCCAAACCCAGGGGCCCTACGAGCAGTACTTC.

The gene calls are TRBV5-1 and TRBJ2-3, with 9 nucleotides matching TRBD1. Germline V gene data show CDR1 as SGHRS and CDR2 as YFSETQ. The CDR3 sequence is 14 residues long. The V and J ends lost 7 bases and 2 bases, in that order; junction bases with no gene match: 5. In DNA, the CDR3 is TGCGCCAGCGTACAGGGGGCCTTCACAGATACGCAGTATTTT. Its translation is CASVQGAFTDTQYF.

The rearrangement joins TRBV5-6 to TRBJ2-3; 8 nucleotides match TRBD2. Germline V gene data show CDR1 as SGHDT and CDR2 as YYEEEE. V shed 3 bases and J 4 bases; nucleotides not matched to a gene: 1. The CDR3 has 13 amino acids. The CDR3 region is CASSSGGADTQYF. DNA of the CDR3: TGTGCCAGCAGCTCGGGAGGGGCAGATACGCAGTATTTT.

This clone was observed once. V is TRBV7-2 and J is TRBJ2-3; 13 nucleotides align to TRBD2. Germline CDR1 reads SGHTA; CDR2 reads FQGNSA. The CDR3 covers 15 residues. V lost 5 bases, J lost 5 bases, and 4 bases stayed unmatched. The CDR3 reads CASSLGLAGEDTQYF. The CDR3 coding sequence is TGTGCCAGCAGCCTAGGACTAGCGGGAGAAGATACGCAGTATTTT.

The chain is built from TRBV18 and TRBJ1-1; D is unclear. V was clipped by 4 bases and J by 1 base, with 7 bases between them. Germline values: CDR1 KGHSH, CDR2 LQKENI. The CDR3 loop spans 13 amino acids. The CDR3 region has the DNA TGTGCCAGCTCACTTCGGGGGAACACTGAAGCTTTCTTT. Encoded protein: CASSLRGNTEAFF. The variable domain in full, completed from reference TRBV18 and TRBJ1-1, reads NAGVMQNPRHLVRRRGQEARLRCSPMKGHSHVYWYRQLPEEGLKFMVYLQKENIIDESGMPKERFSAEFPKEGPSILRIQQVVRGDSAAYFCASSLRGNTEAFFGQGTRLTVV.

This clone was detected only once. This rearrangement joins TRBV5-1 to TRBJ2-7, with 8 bases matching TRBD1. The junction had 13 bases not matched to a gene; V was cut back by 4 bases and J by 4 bases. Per germline, CDR1 SGHRS and CDR2 YFSETQ. This CDR3 spans 16 amino acids. The CDR3 bases are TGCGCCAGCAGCCCCATTAGGGCAGGGGGCGCTTACGAGCAGTACTTC. Translation: CASSPIRAGGAYEQYF.

This chain uses TRBV25-1 with TRBJ2-7; TRBD1 might be the D (7 bases). The CDR3 consists of 12 residues. Trimming took off 8 bases at V and 2 bases at J, with 10 bases between the two ends. Germline CDR1 reads MGHDK; CDR2 reads SYGVNS. CDR3 region: CASGGTAYEQYF. The CDR3 DNA reads TGTGCCAGCGGCGGGACAGCCTACGAGCAGTACTTC.

The chain combines TRBV2 with TRBJ2-2; D is ambiguous. Germline CDR1 SNHLY, CDR2 FYNNEI. Trimming took 8 bases from V and 5 from J, leaving 12 bases between them. This CDR3 contains 13 residues. In DNA, the CDR3 is TGTGCCAGCGGCGGTCCTGGGACCGGGGAGCTGTTTTTT. Its translation: CASGGPGTGELFF.

This sequence joins TRBV15 and TRBJ1-6; D is unclear. Deletions cut 0 bases from V and 1 base from J, with 10 bases between. Germline assignment: CDR1 LNHNV and CDR2 YYDKDF (reference sequence). The CDR3 consists of 17 residues. DNA of the CDR3: TGTGCCACCAGCAGAGATCTGTCGGGGTCCTATAATTCACCCCTCCACTTT. The encoded protein is CATSRDLSGSYNSPLHF. The full variable domain, with the rest looked up from reference TRBV15 and TRBJ1-6, is DAMVIQNPRYQVTQFGKPVTLSCSQTLNHNVMYWYQQKSSQAPKLLFHYYDKDFNNEADTPDNFQSRRPNTSFCFLDIRSPGLGDTAMYLCATSRDLSGSYNSPLHFGNGTRLTVT.

The chain joins TRBV7-9 to TRBJ2-7; no firm D call. The germline V gene encodes CDR1 SEHNR and CDR2 FQNEAQ (reference sequence). The CDR3 loop spans 14 amino acids. The V gene lost 5 bases and the J gene lost 3 bases, with 14 bases spanning the gap. CDR3 protein: CASSLAEDFYEQYF. The CDR3 DNA reads as TGTGCCAGCAGCCTCGCAGAGGATTTCTACGAGCAGTACTTC.

The rearrangement joins TRBV5-1 to TRBJ2-7; D not resolved. V lost 0 bases to trimming and J lost 2 bases, with 9 bases between them. Germline V CDR1 and CDR2: SGHRS, YFSETQ. The length of the CDR3 is 14 residues. The CDR3 sequence: CASSLAQRTYEQYF. The CDR3, as DNA: TGCGCCAGCAGCTTGGCACAGAGAACCTACGAGCAGTACTTC.